This TCR beta chain was retrieved from a study of T cell responses to AZD1222 COVID-19 vaccine. Broader study findings: With two AZD1222 doses given, Spike-specific TCR breadth and depth both rose. Clonal diversity may have been underestimated in mostly white British donors. The number of AZD1222 recipients seropositive at baseline was only 6 or 7. Repertoires were obtained solely post-peak T cell response.

A word on this clone: Its antigen is unidentified.

V was shortened by 3 bases and J by 1 base, with 6 bases between the two germline ends. The CDR3 totals 13 residues. TCRdb keeps only in-frame clones here, not all; method: immunoSEQ multiplex PCR. The sample lists 95,000 to 150,000 clones; around 89% were seen once. This TCR was sampled from an adult in good health. This rearrangement joins TRBV12-3 or TRBV12-4 to TRBJ1-1; D unclear. Sequencing used peripheral blood, obtained on day 0 of AZD1222 vaccination. DNA for the CDR3: TGTGCCAGCAGTTTGTGGCAGAACACTGAAGCTTTCTTT. Protein: CASSLWQNTEAFF.